These 26 T cell receptor beta chains were all obtained from the same sample, sequenced in a study of blood T cells in healthy people across ages. A second roughly 7 to 11 cycle PCR used barcoded and J-beta primers. Via MiXCR, TCRdb re-called the 5' RACE reads, giving one row per CDR3 protein. This table has about 1.7 million distinct CDR3 sequences, about 28% appearing once. Sequencing used blood. These receptors all stem from a woman in her 30s in good health.

The table lists this clonotype with many counts. This sequence joins TRBV4-2 and TRBJ2-1; 7 bases map to TRBD1. CDR3 length: 13 amino acids. Trimming at V came to 5 bases and at J to 6 bases, leaving 4 bases not matched to a gene. CDR1 and CDR2 (germline): LGHNA, YNFKEQ. CDR3 residues: CASSIRDSNEQFF. CDR3 sequence (DNA): TGTGCCAGCAGCATCCGGGACAGCAATGAGCAGTTCTTC.

This clonotype was seen more than once but under ten times. The rearrangement joins TRBV5-1 to TRBJ2-5; 7 bases align to TRBD1. Losses at the gene ends were 0 bases for V and 5 bases for J; bases not matched to a gene: 10. The CDR3 is made up of 16 amino acids. Germline V gives CDR1 SGHRS, CDR2 YFSETQ. The CDR3 here is CASSLAGSGGYETQYF. Here the CDR3 DNA reads TGCGCCAGCAGCTTGGCCGGTTCAGGGGGTTACGAGACCCAGTACTTC.

Only a few counts were recorded for this clonotype. The CDR3 spells CASSFDSAQGRTYEQYF. DNA of the CDR3: TGTGCCAGCAGCTTCGATTCCGCTCAGGGGAGGACCTACGAGCAGTACTTC. V is TRBV7-2 and J is TRBJ2-7; D is possibly TRBD1 or TRBD2 (6 bases each). V lost 3 bases and J lost 2, with 20 bases in between. The CDR3 is 17 amino acids. Germline assignment: CDR1 SGHTA and CDR2 FQGNSA. Looking up the rest from reference TRBV7-2 and TRBJ2-7 gives the full variable domain: GAGVSQSPSNKVTEKGKDVELRCDPISGHTALYWYRQSLGQGLEFLIYFQGNSAPDKSGLPSDRFSAERTGGSVSTLTIQRTQQEDSAVYLCASSFDSAQGRTYEQYFGPGTRLTVT.

On this clonotype: Relative to the germline gene, one junction end is altered; a read error may explain this. V gene TRBV29-1 combines with J gene TRBJ2-1, with D unresolved. The germline V gene has CDR1 SQVTM and CDR2 ANQGSEA. The CDR3 length is 14 residues. The CDR3 DNA reads as TGCAGCATTGAGTTCCGGAGCGACCGAAATGAGCAGTTCTTC. As protein: CSIEFRSDRNEQFF.

Many counts were recorded for this clonotype. The chain is built from TRBV5-1 and TRBJ2-5, with unresolved D. Germline CDR1 and CDR2: SGHRS and YFSETQ. Between the trimmed V and J ends, which lost 4 bases and 8 bases, there was a span of 6 bases. This CDR3 region has 10 residues. DNA for the CDR3: TGCGCCAGCAGCCAGATAACCCAGTACTTC. It translates to CASSQITQYF.

This chain uses TRBV27 with TRBJ2-5; tentative D call: TRBD1 (6 bases). This CDR3 region has 13 residues. Trimming removed 6 bases at V and 11 bases at J, with 19 bases between. Germline values: CDR1 MNHEY, CDR2 SMNVEV (reference sequence). The CDR3 nucleotides read TGTGCCAGCAGACCAAACAGGGCAATCTGGCAGTACTTC. This encodes CASRPNRAIWQYF.

The chain recombines TRBV10-3 with TRBJ2-3; D ambiguous. Per the germline V gene, CDR1 is ENHRY and CDR2 is SYGVKD. This CDR3 is built from 14 residues. The germline V and J ends were trimmed by 7 bases and 1 base, with 12 bases remaining between them. The CDR3 sequence: CAITTDGGTDTQYF. In nucleotides, the CDR3 is TGTGCCATCACCACTGATGGGGGCACAGATACGCAGTATTTT.

The J gene is TRBJ2-5, the V gene TRBV19; no reliable D call. V lost 3 bases and J 0 bases, leaving 14 bases between the germline ends. The CDR3 totals 16 residues. CDR1 is LNHDA, CDR2 SQIVND, per germline (reference sequence). The CDR3 coding sequence is TGTGCCAGTAGTATGCGTTATCTGGGGTACCAAGAGACCCAGTACTTC. Residues: CASSMRYLGYQETQYF.

This clonotype has at least ten counts. This rearrangement joins TRBV5-1 to TRBJ2-7; a weak D match, TRBD2 (5 bases). Germline CDR1 reads SGHRS; CDR2 reads YFSETQ. Trimming cost V 0 bases and J 2 bases, with 9 bases left between them. The CDR3 has 14 residues. CDR3 DNA: TGCGCCAGCAGCTTGGCCGGGGAGCCCTACGAGCAGTACTTC. Translating it yields CASSLAGEPYEQYF.

At least ten counts were recorded for this clonotype. This chain uses TRBV29-1 with TRBJ2-5; possibly TRBD2 for D (5 bases). Germline CDR1 SQVTM, CDR2 ANQGSEA. The CDR3 is 13 amino acids. V lost 7 bases to trimming and J lost 0 bases, with 12 bases between them. CDR3 sequence (DNA): TGCAGCGCAATTAGGGAGTACCAAGAGACCCAGTACTTC. It specifies CSAIREYQETQYF.

This clonotype was found many times. The genes are TRBV28 and TRBJ2-5, with 9 bases identical to TRBD1. There are 15 residues in the CDR3. Germline V gene sequence: CDR1 MDHEN, CDR2 SYDVKM. V was clipped by 5 bases and J by 1 base; unmatched bases: 5. CDR3: CASSGTGKLQETQYF. CDR3 in DNA: TGTGCCAGCAGTGGGACAGGGAAACTCCAAGAGACCCAGTACTTC.

The chain recombines TRBV20-1 with TRBJ1-2; D call uncertain. CDR3 length: 12 amino acids. Germline CDR1 is DFQATT and CDR2 is SNEGSKA (reference sequence). V lost 3 bases and J 1 base, leaving 6 bases between the germline ends. Here the CDR3 DNA reads TGCAGTGCTAGTCCCATTAACTATGGCTACACCTTC. It codes for CSASPINYGYTF.

This chain links TRBV7-2 with TRBJ2-1, with D uncertain. In germline, CDR1 is SGHTA, CDR2 FQGNSA. There are 12 residues in the CDR3. V lost 3 bases to trimming and J lost 10 bases, with 10 bases between them. The CDR3 loop is CASSFRSEEQFF. The CDR3 coding sequence is TGTGCCAGCAGCTTCAGGTCCGAGGAGCAGTTCTTC.

This clonotype has only one observation. The J gene is TRBJ1-2, the V gene TRBV2; D is possibly TRBD1 (5 bases). This CDR3 comprises 14 residues. Germline CDR1 and CDR2: SNHLY and FYNNEI. V dropped 7 bases and J dropped 12 bases, with 24 bases sitting between them. Here the CDR3 reads CASMQGTGSKLNTF. The CDR3 nucleotides read TGTGCCAGCATGCAAGGCACAGGATCTAAATTGAACACCTTC.

This CDR3 is CSVSAGGPDTQYF. The DNA for the CDR3 is TGCAGTGTGTCGGCGGGGGGTCCCGATACGCAGTATTTT. The chain employs TRBV20-1 and TRBJ2-3; 8 positions match TRBD2. Germline values: CDR1 DFQATT, CDR2 SNEGSKA (reference sequence). The CDR3 loop spans 13 amino acids. The V segment lost 7 bases and the J segment 6 bases; nucleotides outside the gene matches: 9.

This clonotype turned up a few times. The chain uses TRBV19 and TRBJ2-1; weak D call: TRBD2 (6 bases). Germline-derived CDR1 and CDR2 are LNHDA and SQIVND (reference sequence). V shed 3 bases and J shed 5 bases, with 11 bases lying between them. This CDR3 is 14 amino acids long. CDR3 sequence reads: CASSIRGSNNEQFF. The CDR3, as DNA: TGTGCCAGTAGTATTCGGGGGTCCAACAATGAGCAGTTCTTC.

This clonotype was detected ten times or more. The CDR3 loop is CASSSSQGTYEQYF. The CDR3, as DNA: TGCGCCAGCAGCTCATCCCAGGGAACCTACGAGCAGTACTTC. The V call is TRBV5-1, the J call TRBJ2-7, with D possibly being TRBD1 (5 bases). Trimming removed 3 bases from V and 2 bases from J, with 12 bases in between. The CDR3 consists of 14 residues. Germline CDR1 is SGHRS and CDR2 is YFSETQ.

The chain joins TRBV7-9 to TRBJ2-1; D is unclear. Trimming shortened V by 6 bases and J by 8 bases, and 17 bases separated the two germline ends. CDR1 and CDR2 from the germline V gene are SEHNR and FQNEAQ (reference sequence). The CDR3 contains 14 residues. The CDR3: CASRRLAERDEQFF. The CDR3 nucleotides are TGTGCCAGCAGGAGGCTTGCAGAACGGGATGAGCAGTTCTTC.

A few counts support this clonotype. The rearrangement links TRBV15 to TRBJ1-6; D is unresolved. In germline, CDR1 is LNHNV, CDR2 YYDKDF (reference sequence). The CDR3 spans 14 residues. The V end lost 0 bases, the J end lost 14 bases, and 14 bases lay between the germline ends. The CDR3 is CATSREGGIQALHF. The CDR3 DNA reads as TGTGCCACCAGCAGAGAGGGCGGTATTCAGGCCCTCCACTTT.

There are many counts of this clonotype. This chain connects TRBV7-2 to TRBJ2-3; a possible D gene is TRBD2 (6 bases). Per the germline V gene, CDR1 is SGHTA and CDR2 is FQGNSA. Trimming cost V 3 bases and J 4 bases, with 14 bases left between them. CDR3 length equals 15 residues. In DNA, the CDR3 is TGTGCCAGCAGCTTTGTCGGAGCGGGTTCAGATACGCAGTATTTT. Translating gives CASSFVGAGSDTQYF.

The chain carries TRBV4-3 and TRBJ1-6, with D maybe TRBD1 (6 bases). This CDR3 is built from 13 residues. The V gene lost 0 bases and the J gene lost 14 bases, with 11 bases spanning the gap. Germline CDR1 LGHNA, CDR2 YSLEER. CDR3 DNA: TGCGCCAGCAGCCAAGATACAGGGAAAGCCCTCCACTTT. This codes for CASSQDTGKALHF.

This chain joins TRBV15 and TRBJ1-2; TRBD1 is a possible D gene (6 bases). The germline V gene has CDR1 LNHNV and CDR2 YYDKDF (reference sequence). Trimming took off 8 bases at V and 3 bases at J, with 13 bases between the two ends. The CDR3 covers 13 residues. The CDR3 protein is CATSSDRDYGYTF. Written as DNA, the CDR3 is TGTGCCACCTCCTCGGACAGAGACTATGGCTACACCTTC.

This clonotype was detected only a few times. V and J are TRBV5-1 and TRBJ2-7; possibly TRBD2 for D (5 bases). V was cut by 7 bases and J by 5 bases, with 10 bases left in between. This CDR3 has 11 residues. Germline CDR1 and CDR2: SGHRS and YFSETQ. The DNA for the CDR3 is TGCGCCAGCCGGGGTTCAAACGAGCAGTACTTC. Translation: CASRGSNEQYF.

This clonotype has more than one count but fewer than ten. This rearrangement joins TRBV6-6 to TRBJ2-1; 10 bases map to TRBD1. Germline V gene lookup returns CDR1 MNHNY and CDR2 SVGAGI (reference sequence). The CDR3 loop spans 16 amino acids. The V and J ends lost 10 bases and 7 bases, in that order; junction bases with no gene match: 16. The CDR3 coding sequence is TGTGCCACTACTTACAACGGGGACAGGGGATCGAATGAGCAGTTCTTC. Translated, it gives CATTYNGDRGSNEQFF.

The V gene is TRBV20-1, the J gene TRBJ2-1, with 7 bases matching TRBD1. Germline trimming cut 5 bases from V and 0 bases from J; bases unmatched to any gene: 10. Germline V gives CDR1 DFQATT, CDR2 SNEGSKA (reference sequence). This CDR3 spans 16 amino acids. CDR3 region: CSALTGARSSYNEQFF. CDR3 nucleotides: TGCAGTGCTCTCACAGGGGCCCGGAGCTCCTACAATGAGCAGTTCTTC.

The table lists this clonotype with a few counts. The chain employs TRBV18 and TRBJ2-5; tentatively, D is TRBD1 (5 bases). CDR1 KGHSH and CDR2 LQKENI come from the germline V gene. Between the trimmed V and J ends, which lost 2 bases and 5 bases, there was a span of 12 bases. The CDR3 loop spans 14 amino acids. CDR3 nucleotide sequence: TGTGCCAGCTCACCAACACAGGTTGAGGAGACCCAGTACTTC. Translating it yields CASSPTQVEETQYF.